The clone carrying this TCR beta chain was seen a few times. The antigen is not known. TCR beta CDR3 regions were amplified from RNA transcripts. When the TCR CDR3 underwent first-round RT-PCR, the HTBI primer set was used. Each CDR3 protein is one row after TCRdb ran MiXCR on the multiplex PCR reads. Of over 650,000 distinct CDR3 sequences listed, about 45% are singletons. Lactation, pregnancy, other autoimmune disease or uncontrolled infection led to exclusion of patients. Based on clinical symptoms, serum thyroxine and TRAb, thyroid ultrasound and orbital computed tomography, diagnoses were reached. The sample originates from a study of T cells in Graves' hyperthyroidism and ophthalmopathy. This CDR3 region has 12 residues. Trimming shortened V by 3 bases and J by 6 bases, and 10 bases separated the two germline ends. Germline V CDR1 and CDR2: SGDLS, YYNGEE. Notes on the study in general: Ophthalmopathy and stable hyperthyroidism were separated by a 13 V-J model. The blood repertoire included most of the expanded thyroid clonotypes above 0.001.

Sequenced sample: peripheral blood or thyroid tissue (not recorded which). This sequence joins TRBV9 and TRBJ2-7; D not resolved. The source is an adult man with Graves' disease, either hyperthyroidism or ophthalmopathy (not recorded which). DNA for the CDR3: TGTGCCAGCAGCGCCCACCCCGGCGAGCAGTACTTC. The encoded protein is CASSAHPGEQYF.